The entry below describes one T cell receptor (beta chain). The count of this clonotype is one. Its antigen is currently not known. The sample holds no much larger clone one base away, and base qualities are not on file. Single-read evidence is weak. Library prep was done by PCR. TCRdb shows the sequencer as Illumina MiSeq. TCRdb passed the public sequencing reads through fastp at Q25 and MiXCR, retaining productive beta sequences. CDR3 protein sequences are deduplicated, and each keeps its most common genes and DNA. This sample comprises about 410 distinct CDR3 sequences, about 31% of them detected only once. Of the sample, around 17% falls within the top ten clones. The entry originates in a study of clonality assessment in lymphoblastic leukemia listed by TCRdb under 2018. From a lookup of the germline V gene, CDR1 and CDR2 are SGHRS and YFSETQ. Germline trimming: 1 base from V, 5 bases from J; junction bases outside gene matches: 6. Reading from cysteine to phenylalanine, the CDR3 counts 15 amino acids. The retained sequence is limited to the CDR3, 45 bases, with the frame set at the first base.

This TCR was recovered from a human donor with acute lymphoblastic leukemia. Recombination connected TRBV5-1 to TRBJ2-7; a stretch of 10 junction bases matches TRBD2. The nucleotide sequence reads as follows: TGCGCCAGCAGCTTGAAAGCGGGGGGGCAAAACGAGCAGTACTTC. Its amino acids are CASSLKAGGQNEQYF.